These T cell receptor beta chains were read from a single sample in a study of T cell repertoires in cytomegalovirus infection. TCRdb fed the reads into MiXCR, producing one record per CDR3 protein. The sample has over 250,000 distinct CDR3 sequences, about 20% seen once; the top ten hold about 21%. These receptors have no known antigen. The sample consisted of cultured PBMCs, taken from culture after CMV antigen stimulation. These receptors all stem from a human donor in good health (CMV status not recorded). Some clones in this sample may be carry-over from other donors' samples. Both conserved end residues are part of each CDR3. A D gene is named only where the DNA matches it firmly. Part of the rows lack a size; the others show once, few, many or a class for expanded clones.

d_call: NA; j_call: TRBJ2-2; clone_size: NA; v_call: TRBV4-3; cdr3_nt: TGCGCCAGCAGCCAAGATTTCTTCTCAGGGAACACCGGGGAGCTGTTTTTT; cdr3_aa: CASSQDFFSGNTGELFF
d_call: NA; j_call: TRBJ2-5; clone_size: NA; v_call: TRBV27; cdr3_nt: TGTGCCAGCAGTGGCCAAGTGGGGAGGCTGCAGAACCCGCCCGAGACCCAGTACTTC; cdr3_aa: CASSGQVGRLQNPPETQYF
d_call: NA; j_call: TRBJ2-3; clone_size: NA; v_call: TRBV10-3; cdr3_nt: TGTGCCGGCGGTGCGTCAGATACGCAGTATTTT; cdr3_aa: CAGGASDTQYF
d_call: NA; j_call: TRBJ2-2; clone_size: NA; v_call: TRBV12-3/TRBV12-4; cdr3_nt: TGTGCCAGCAGTTGGGGGGCCGGCACCGGGGAGCTGTTTTTT; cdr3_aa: CASSWGAGTGELFF
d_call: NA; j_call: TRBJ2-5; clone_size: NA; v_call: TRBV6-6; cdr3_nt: TGTGCCAGCAGTTACTCTCGAGAGACCCAGTACTTC; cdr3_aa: CASSYSRETQYF
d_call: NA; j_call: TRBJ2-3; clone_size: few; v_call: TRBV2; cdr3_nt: TGTGCCAGCAGTGTAGAGACGGAGGGCACAGATACGCAGTATTTT; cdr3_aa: CASSVETEGTDTQYF
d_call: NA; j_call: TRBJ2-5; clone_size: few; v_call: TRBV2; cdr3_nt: TGTGCCAGCAGTGAAGAAGAGACCCAGTACTTC; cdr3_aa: CASSEEETQYF
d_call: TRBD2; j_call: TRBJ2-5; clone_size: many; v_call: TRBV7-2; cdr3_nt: TGTGCCAGCAGCTCATTAGCGGGAGCGGCTGAAGAGACCCAGTACTTC; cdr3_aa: CASSSLAGAAEETQYF
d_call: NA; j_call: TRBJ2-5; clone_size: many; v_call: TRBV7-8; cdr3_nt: TGTGCCAGCAGCTTAGCTGGGCGGGTAAAAGAGACCCAGTACTTC; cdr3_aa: CASSLAGRVKETQYF
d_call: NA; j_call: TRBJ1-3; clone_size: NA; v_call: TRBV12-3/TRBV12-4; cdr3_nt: TGTGCCAGCAGTCTACACGGAAACACCATATATTTT; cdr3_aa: CASSLHGNTIYF
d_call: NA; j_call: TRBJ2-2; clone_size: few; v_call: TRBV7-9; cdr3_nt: TGTGCCAGCAGCTTTCCGGGGGCGGACACCGGGGAGCTGTTTTTT; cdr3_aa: CASSFPGADTGELFF
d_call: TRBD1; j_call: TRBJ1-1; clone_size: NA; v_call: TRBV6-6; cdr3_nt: TGTGCCAGCAGGGAGGACAGGGGGCGGAACGCTGAAGCTTTCTTT; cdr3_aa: CASREDRGRNAEAFF
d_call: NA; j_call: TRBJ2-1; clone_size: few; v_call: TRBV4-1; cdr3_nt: TGCGCCAGCAGCCTTCTCGGGTCGAATGAGCAGTTCTTC; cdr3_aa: CASSLLGSNEQFF
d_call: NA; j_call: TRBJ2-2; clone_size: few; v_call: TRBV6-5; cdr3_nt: TGTGCCAGCAGTTACTCAGGGTATACCGGGGAGCTGTTTTTT; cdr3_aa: CASSYSGYTGELFF
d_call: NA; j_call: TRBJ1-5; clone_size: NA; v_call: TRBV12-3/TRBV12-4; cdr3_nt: TGTGCCAGCAGTTTGGGACATCCTAGCAATCAGCCCCAGCATTTT; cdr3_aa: CASSLGHPSNQPQHF
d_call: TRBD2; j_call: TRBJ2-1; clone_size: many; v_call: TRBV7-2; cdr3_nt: TGTGCCAGCAGCCCCTGGGTAGCGGGATCCTACAATGAGCAGTTCTTC; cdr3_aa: CASSPWVAGSYNEQFF
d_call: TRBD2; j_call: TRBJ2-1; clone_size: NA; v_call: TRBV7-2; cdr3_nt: TGTGCCAGCAGCCGACTCGCGGGAGTTTCCTACAATGAGCAGTTCTTC; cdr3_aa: CASSRLAGVSYNEQFF
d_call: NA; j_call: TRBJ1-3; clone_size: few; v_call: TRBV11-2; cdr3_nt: TGTGCCAGCAGCTTAGGCAACCTCTCTGGAAACACCATATATTTT; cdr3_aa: CASSLGNLSGNTIYF
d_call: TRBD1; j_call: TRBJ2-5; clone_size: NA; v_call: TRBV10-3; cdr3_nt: TGTGCCATCAGGGGGACAGGGGGCTACGAGACCCAGTACTTC; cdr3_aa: CAIRGTGGYETQYF
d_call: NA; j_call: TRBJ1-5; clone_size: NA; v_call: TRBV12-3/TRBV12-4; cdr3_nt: TGTGCCAGCAATGTACAGGGACAGCCCCAGCATTTT; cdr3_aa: CASNVQGQPQHF
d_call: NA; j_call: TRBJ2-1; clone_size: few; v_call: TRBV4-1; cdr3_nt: TGCGCCAGCACCCAGGGGAATTCCTACAATGAGCAGTTCTTC; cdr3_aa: CASTQGNSYNEQFF
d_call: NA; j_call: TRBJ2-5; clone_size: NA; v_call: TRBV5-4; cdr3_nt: TGTGCCAGCAGCTTGGGGTCAGGTGTGGTACAAGAGACCCAGTACTTC; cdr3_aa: CASSLGSGVVQETQYF
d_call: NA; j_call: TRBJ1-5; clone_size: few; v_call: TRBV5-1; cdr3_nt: TGCGCCAGCAGCCTTGGGACGGCTTATCAGCCCCAGCATTTT; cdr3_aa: CASSLGTAYQPQHF
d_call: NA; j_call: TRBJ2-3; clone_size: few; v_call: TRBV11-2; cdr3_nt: TGTGCCAGCAGCTTAGGGACACCCCGAGATACGCAGTATTTT; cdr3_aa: CASSLGTPRDTQYF